The clone carrying this T cell receptor beta chain has more than one count but fewer than ten. The data originate from a study of blood T cell repertoires in COVID-19. Assay used: immunoSEQ multiplex PCR; TCRdb lists only in-frame clones, some missing. This sample has hundreds of thousands of clones, with approximately 78% found just once. The germline gives CDR1 MNHEY, CDR2 SMNVEV (reference sequence). V was pared by 5 bases and J by 4 bases, with 11 bases between. The CDR3 has 14 amino acids. The TCR comes from an older woman with active or convalescent COVID-19. V usage is TRBV27 and J usage is TRBJ2-2; D not certain. Sequenced material: peripheral blood. The CDR3 DNA sequence: TGTGCCAGCAGTCTCACCCTAAGCACCGGGGAGCTGTTTTTT. It encodes CASSLTLSTGELFF.